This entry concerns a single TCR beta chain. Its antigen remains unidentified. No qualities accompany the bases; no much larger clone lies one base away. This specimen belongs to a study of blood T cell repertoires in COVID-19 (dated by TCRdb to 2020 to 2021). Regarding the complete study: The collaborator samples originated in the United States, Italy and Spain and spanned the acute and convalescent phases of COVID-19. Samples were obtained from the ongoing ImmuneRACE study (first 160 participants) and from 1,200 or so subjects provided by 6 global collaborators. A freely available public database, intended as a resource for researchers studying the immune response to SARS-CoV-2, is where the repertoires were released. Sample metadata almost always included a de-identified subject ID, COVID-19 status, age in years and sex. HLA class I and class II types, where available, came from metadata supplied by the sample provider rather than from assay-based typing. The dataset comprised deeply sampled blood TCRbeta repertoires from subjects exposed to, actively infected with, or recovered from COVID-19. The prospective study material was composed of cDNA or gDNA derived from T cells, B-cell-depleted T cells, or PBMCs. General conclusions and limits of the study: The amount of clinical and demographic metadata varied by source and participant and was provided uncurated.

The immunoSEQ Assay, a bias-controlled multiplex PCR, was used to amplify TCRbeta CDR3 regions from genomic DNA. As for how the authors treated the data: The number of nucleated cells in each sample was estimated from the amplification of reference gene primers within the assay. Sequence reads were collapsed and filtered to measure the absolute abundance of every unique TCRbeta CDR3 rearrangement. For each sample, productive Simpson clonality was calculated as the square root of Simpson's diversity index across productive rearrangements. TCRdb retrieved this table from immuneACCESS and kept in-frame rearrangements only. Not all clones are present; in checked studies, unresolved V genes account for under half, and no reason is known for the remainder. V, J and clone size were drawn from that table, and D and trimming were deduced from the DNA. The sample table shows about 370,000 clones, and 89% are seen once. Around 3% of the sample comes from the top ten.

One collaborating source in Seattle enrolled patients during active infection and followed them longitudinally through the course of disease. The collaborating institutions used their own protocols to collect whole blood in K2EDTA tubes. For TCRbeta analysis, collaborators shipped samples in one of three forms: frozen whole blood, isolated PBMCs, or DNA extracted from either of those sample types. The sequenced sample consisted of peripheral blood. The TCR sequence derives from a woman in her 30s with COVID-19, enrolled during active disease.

CDR3 sequence: CASSATQGSEQYF. The nucleotides are TGTGCCAGCAGTGCGACACAGGGTTCCGAGCAGTACTTC. The rearranged segments are TRBV28 and TRBJ2-7; the best D guess is TRBD1, with 6 bases matching. Based on the germline V gene, the CDR1 and CDR2 sequences are MDHEN and SYDVKM. The CDR3 sequence holds 13 residues, the cysteine and phenylalanine included. Only the CDR3 DNA stays, 39 bases, in frame from base 1. The junction shows trimming of 5 bases on V and 6 bases on J, plus 14 bases between the germline ends. Reference TRBV28 and TRBJ2-7 proteins supply the regions before and after the CDR3; the full variable domain is: DVKVTQSSRYLVKRTGEKVFLECVQDMDHENMFWYRQDPGLGLRLIYFSYDVKMKEKGDIPEGYSVSREKKERFSLILESASTNQTSMYLCASSATQGSEQYFGPGTRLTVT.